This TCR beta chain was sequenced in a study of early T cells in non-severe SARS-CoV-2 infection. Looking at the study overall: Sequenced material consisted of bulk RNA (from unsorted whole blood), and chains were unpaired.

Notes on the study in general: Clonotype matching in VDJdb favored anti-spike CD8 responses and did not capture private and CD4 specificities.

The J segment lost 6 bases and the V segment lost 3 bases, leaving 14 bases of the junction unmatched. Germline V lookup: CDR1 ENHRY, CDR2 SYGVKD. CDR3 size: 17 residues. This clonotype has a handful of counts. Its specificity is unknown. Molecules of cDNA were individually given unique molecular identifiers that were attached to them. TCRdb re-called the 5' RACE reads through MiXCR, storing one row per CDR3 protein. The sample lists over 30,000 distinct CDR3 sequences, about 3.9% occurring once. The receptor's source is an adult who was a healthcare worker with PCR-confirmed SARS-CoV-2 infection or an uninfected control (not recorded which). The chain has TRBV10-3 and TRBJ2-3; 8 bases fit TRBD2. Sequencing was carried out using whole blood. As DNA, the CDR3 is TGTGCCATCAGTGATCTCGGGACCAGCGGGAGATACGATACGCAGTATTTT. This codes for CAISDLGTSGRYDTQYF.